Reported below is one T cell receptor (beta chain). Unmatched junction bases numbered 4, after V lost 8 bases and J lost 4 bases. CDR3 length: 13 amino acids. Germline assignment: CDR1 MDHEN and CDR2 SYDVKM. This specimen comes from a study of blood T cell repertoires in COVID-19. Background on the study: Specimens from acute and convalescent COVID-19 originated in the United States, Italy and Spain. PBMCs, B-cell-depleted T cells, or T cells provided the cDNA or gDNA that made up the material.

In the study's own analysis: Estimation of nucleated cell counts was performed using reference gene primer amplification. The protocol was immunoSEQ multiplex PCR, while the TCRdb copy is restricted to in-frame clones and leaves out a portion. V, J and clone size derive from that table, while D and trimming were established from the DNA sequence. Of about 300,000 clones detected, approximately 86% appear once; the ten largest clones hold roughly 2%. The sequenced material came from peripheral blood. This receptor was identified in a man aged 18 to 35 with active or convalescent COVID-19. The chain combines TRBV28 with TRBJ1-5; TRBD1 agrees at 8 bases. CDR3 nucleotide sequence: TGTGCCAGCGGACAGGGATTTAATCAGCCCCAGCATTTT. Amino acids: CASGQGFNQPQHF.